A selection of T cell receptor beta chains follows, all from one sample in a study of monozygotic twins with inflammatory bowel disease. TCRdb re-called the 5' RACE reads and catalogs CDR3 proteins one per entry, DNA excluded. Its clone listing holds around 210,000 distinct CDR3 sequences. Sequenced: blood. The receptor set was obtained from a human donor with ulcerative colitis or Crohn's disease, or a healthy co-twin of an affected twin (not recorded which). CDR3s include the opening cysteine and the closing phenylalanine or tryptophan.

J | V | CDR3
TRBJ2-7 | TRBV7-9 | CASSLQGTYEQYF
TRBJ2-1 | TRBV6-2/TRBV6-3 | CASSPPVAGKSNEQFF
TRBJ1-4 | TRBV4-1 | CASSRSGGQGVTNEKLFF
TRBJ2-3 | TRBV11-2 | CASSFTPGGGTDTQYF
TRBJ2-1 | TRBV5-5 | CASSLGLGDNEQFF
TRBJ1-2 | TRBV6-5 | CASRTDSNYGYTF
TRBJ1-6 | TRBV30 | CAWKGKTLYANSPLHF
TRBJ2-7 | TRBV18 | CASHSGRDISYEQYF
TRBJ2-3 | TRBV7-7 | CASSSGLRGDTQYF
TRBJ1-1 | TRBV6-2/TRBV6-3 | CASSYKNTEAFF